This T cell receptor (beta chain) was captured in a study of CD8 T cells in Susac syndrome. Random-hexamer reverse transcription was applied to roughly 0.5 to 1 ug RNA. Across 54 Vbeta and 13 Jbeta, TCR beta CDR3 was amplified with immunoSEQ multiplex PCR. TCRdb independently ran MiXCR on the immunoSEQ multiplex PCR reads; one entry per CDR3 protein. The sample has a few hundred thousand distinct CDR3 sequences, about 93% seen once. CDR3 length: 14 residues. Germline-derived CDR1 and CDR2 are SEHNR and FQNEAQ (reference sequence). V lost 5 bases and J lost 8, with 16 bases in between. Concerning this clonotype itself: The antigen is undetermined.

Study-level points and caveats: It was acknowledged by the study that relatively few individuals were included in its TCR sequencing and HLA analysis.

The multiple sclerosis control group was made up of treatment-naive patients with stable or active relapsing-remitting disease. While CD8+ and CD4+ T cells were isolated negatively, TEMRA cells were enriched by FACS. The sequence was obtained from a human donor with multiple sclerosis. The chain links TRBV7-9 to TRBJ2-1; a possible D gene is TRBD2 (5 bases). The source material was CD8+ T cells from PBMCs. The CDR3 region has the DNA TGTGCCAGCAGCCCGTGGCCTAGCCAAGATGAGCAGTTCTTC. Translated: CASSPWPSQDEQFF.